The 25 T cell receptor beta chains below were found in one sample sequenced in a study of tumor and adjacent non-tumor tissue in lung cancer. A modified ARM-PCR protocol with three rounds of nested PCR amplified TCRbeta. TCRdb used MiXCR to reprocess the multiplex PCR reads, holding one entry per CDR3 protein. The table has 52,000 or so distinct CDR3 sequences, around two thirds seen once. RNA was extracted from bulk tissue without any cell sorting. This non-tumor lung sample came from over 3 cm beyond the tumor edge. The material sequenced was distant non-tumor lung tissue. The receptors shown here come from an older woman with non-small cell lung cancer.

Worth noting for this clonotype: A read error may account for a junction end that differs from germline. The chain is built from TRBV29-1 and TRBJ1-2, with D maybe TRBD1 (5 bases). The CDR3 is made up of 12 amino acids. From germline, CDR1 is SQVTM and CDR2 ANQGSEA. CDR3: CSVFGGAYVYTF. CDR3 sequence (DNA): TGCAGCGTTTTTGGGGGTGCGTATGTCTACACCTTC.

This clonotype was seen many times. The gene calls are TRBV14 and TRBJ2-1; 11 bases fit TRBD2. The CDR3 spans 19 residues. The germline V gene encodes CDR1 SGHDN and CDR2 FVKESK. The V gene end was trimmed by 2 bases and the J gene end by 0 bases; junction bases not matched to a gene: 9. The CDR3 spells CASSQTSGSPSGSYNEQFF. As DNA, the CDR3 is TGTGCCAGCAGCCAAACTAGCGGGAGCCCTTCGGGCTCCTACAATGAGCAGTTCTTC.

Comment on this clonotype: A read error may explain this, as a much larger clone is one base away. V usage is TRBV28 and J usage is TRBJ1-4, with no clear D. Germline V CDR1 and CDR2: MDHEN, SYDVKM. The CDR3 runs 11 residues. In DNA form, the CDR3 reads TGTGCCAGCCGAGATAACGAAAAACTGTCTTTT. This codes for CASRDNEKLSF.

Details on this clonotype: A single base separates this from a much larger clone, so it may be a read error. Without the conserved terminal phenylalanine or tryptophan, this CDR3 likely stems from a read error. This chain links TRBV5-4 with TRBJ1-1, with a tentative D call TRBD1 (5 bases). Germline V gene data show CDR1 as SGHNT and CDR2 as YYREEE (reference sequence). The CDR3 spans 14 residues. CDR3 nucleotide sequence: TGTGTCAGCAGCTTTATTCCGAGGGGCACTGAAGCTTTCCTT. It yields the protein CVSSFIPRGTEAFL.

On this clonotype: Mismatch with germline at one junction end may stem from a read error. The chain joins TRBV12-3 or TRBV12-4 to TRBJ2-3, with unresolved D. The length of the CDR3 is 14 residues. CDR3 sequence: CASSFRRVTDTQYF. The DNA of the CDR3 is TGCGCCAGCAGTTTCCGTAGAGTCACAGATACGCAGTATTTT.

Points on this clonotype: Given a much more abundant clone one base away, this may be a read error. This rearrangement joins TRBV30 to TRBJ1-2; D gene uncertain. In germline, CDR1 is GTSNPN, CDR2 SVGIG (reference sequence). The CDR3 spans 10 residues. CDR3 loop: CAWSSYDYTF. CDR3 DNA: TGTGCCTGGAGTTCGTATGACTACACCTTC.

The chain recombines TRBV6-5 with TRBJ2-5; possibly TRBD1 for D (6 bases). Germline lookup yields CDR1 MNHEY and CDR2 SVGAGI. The V gene lost 5 bases and the J gene lost 7 bases, with 17 bases spanning the gap. The length of the CDR3 is 14 residues. The CDR3 loop reads CASSRTEDQRTQYF. The CDR3 DNA reads TGTGCCAGCAGTCGGACAGAGGATCAAAGGACCCAGTACTTC.

Notes on this clonotype: One junction end disagrees with the germline gene, perhaps due to a read error. V is TRBV11-3 and J is TRBJ1-6; D ambiguous. Germline V gene lookup returns CDR1 SGHNT and CDR2 YENEEA. The CDR3 runs to 15 residues. CDR3 in amino acids: CTSSLEERYNSPLHF. In DNA form, the CDR3 reads TGTACCAGCAGCTTAGAGGAGAGATATAATTCTCCCCTCCACTTT.

A single count supports this clonotype. The chain uses TRBV20-1 and TRBJ2-5; 9 bases match TRBD2. CDR3 length: 15 amino acids. CDR1 is DFQATT, CDR2 SNEGSKA, per germline (reference sequence). V dropped 3 bases and J dropped 5; count of bases not matched to a gene: 10. DNA for the CDR3: TGCAGTGCTAGGACGCGTACCGGGACTAGCGAGACCCAGTACTTC. It specifies CSARTRTGTSETQYF.

This clonotype was counted once. The junction shows a germline mismatch at one end, possibly a read error. The chain joins TRBV4-3 to TRBJ2-7; tentative D call: TRBD1 (5 bases). The CDR3 is 16 amino acids. Germline assignment: CDR1 LGHNA and CDR2 YSLEER. CDR3 coding DNA: TGTGCCAGCAGCCAAGATTGGCCAGGGCAGGGTTGCGAGCAGTACTTC. Residues: CASSQDWPGQGCEQYF.

Comment on this clonotype: The junction and the germline gene differ at one end; a read error may be behind it. The rearrangement joins TRBV29-1 to TRBJ2-3, with TRBD2 identical over 8 bases. Germline V CDR1 and CDR2: SQVTM, ANQGSEA. The CDR3 runs 15 residues. The CDR3 loop reads CGVKGAGGISDTQYF. CDR3 DNA: TGCGGCGTCAAAGGGGCGGGGGGAATTTCAGATACGCAGTACTTT.

As regards this clonotype: One end of the junction does not line up with germline, which may come from a read error. The chain is built from TRBV6-2 or TRBV6-3 and TRBJ1-1; 9 bases agree with TRBD1. CDR1 MNHEY and CDR2 SVGEGT come from the germline V gene. The CDR3 covers 14 residues. In DNA form, the CDR3 reads TGTGCCAGCAGGCGCTCGGGACAGGGCACTGAAGTTCTCTTT. This codes for CASRRSGQGTEVLF.

This clonotype has ten or more counts. The rearrangement uses TRBV5-1 and TRBJ2-2; 7 bases are a match to TRBD1. The CDR3 has 15 amino acids. V lost 0 bases and J lost 3; bases outside the gene matches: 2. CDR1 is SGHRS, CDR2 YFSETQ, per germline. This chain's CDR3 is CASSLEGGDTGELFF. CDR3 coding DNA: TGCGCCAGCAGCTTGGAAGGGGGCGACACCGGGGAGCTGTTTTTT.

This clonotype appeared a few times. This may be a read error, as it is one base from a much larger clone. V and J are TRBV4-3 and TRBJ2-7; maybe TRBD2 (5 bases). V was clipped by 4 bases and J by 2 bases, with 12 bases between them. Germline V CDR1 and CDR2: LGHNA, YSLEER. CDR3 length equals 14 residues. As DNA, the CDR3 is TGCGCCAGCAGCCTAGTGAGCGGACCCTACGAGCAGTACTTC. Translated: CASSLVSGPYEQYF.

Turning to this clonotype: Compared with germline, one end of the junction differs, possibly owing to a read error. The V and J genes are TRBV11-1 and TRBJ1-1, with D unresolved. The CDR3 extends over 14 amino acids. CDR1 SGHAT and CDR2 FQDESV come from the germline V gene (reference sequence). CDR3 sequence (DNA): TGTGCCAGTAGCTCGAGCGGTATAATCACTGAAACTTTCTTT. It is translated as CASSSSGIITETFF.

This clonotype has a count of ten or more. The V call is TRBV20-1, the J call TRBJ2-5, with 10 nucleotides matching TRBD2. After removal of 0 bases from V and 5 bases from J, the junction contained 6 bases not matched to a gene. The CDR3 loop spans 15 amino acids. CDR1 DFQATT and CDR2 SNEGSKA come from the germline V gene (reference sequence). CDR3 in amino acids: CSARDVAGGGETQYF. CDR3 DNA sequence: TGCAGTGCTAGAGATGTAGCGGGGGGCGGGGAGACCCAGTACTTC.

Comments on this clonotype: A junction boundary mismatches the germline segment, possibly from a read error. The gene calls are TRBV6-1 and TRBJ1-2, with 8 bases matching TRBD1. Germline CDR1 and CDR2: MNHNS and SASEGT. This CDR3 has 16 residues. CDR3 residues: CGSSENRDRPNYCYTF. CDR3 DNA: TGTGGCAGCAGTGAAAACCGGGACAGGCCTAACTATTGCTACACCTTC.

Remarks on this clonotype: Sequence at one end of the junction differs from germline and may be a read error. The J gene is TRBJ1-5, the V gene TRBV6-2 or TRBV6-3; a possible D gene is TRBD1 (5 bases). Germline V gene lookup returns CDR1 MNHEY and CDR2 SVGEGT. The CDR3 is 15 residues long. The CDR3 DNA reads TGTACCAGCAAGACGGGCAGGGATTTCAATCAGCCCCAGCATTTT. This sequence encodes CTSKTGRDFNQPQHF.

In this sample, this clonotype turned up a few times. A junction end diverges from the germline sequence, so it may reflect a read error. This chain joins TRBV4-1 and TRBJ1-5; D remains ambiguous. This CDR3 has 13 residues. Germline V gives CDR1 MGHRA, CDR2 YSYEKL. CDR3 sequence (DNA): TGCACCAGCAGCCGTCAGCTCAATCAGCCCCAGCATTTT. It specifies CTSSRQLNQPQHF.

With regard to this clonotype: Because the CDR3 is missing its conserved closing phenylalanine or tryptophan, this is likely a read error. This chain joins TRBV6-5 and TRBJ2-2, with D tentatively TRBD1 or TRBD2 (5 bases each). The germline gives CDR1 MNHEY, CDR2 SVGAGI. This CDR3 region has 14 residues. The CDR3 DNA sequence: TGTGTCAGCAGCGGCGACAGGAACACCGGGGAGCTGTTTTTA. This sequence encodes CVSSGDRNTGELFL.

In this sample, this clonotype turned up once. A junction boundary mismatches the germline segment, possibly from a read error. The chain has TRBV10-2 and TRBJ2-1; 12 bases match TRBD2. The CDR3 runs to 15 residues. In germline, CDR1 is WSHSY, CDR2 SAAADI. The CDR3 region is CASSSSGGASDEQLF. DNA for the CDR3: TGCGCCAGCAGCTCTAGCGGGGGGGCCTCAGATGAGCAGCTCTTC.

At least ten counts were recorded for this clonotype. The rearrangement links TRBV6-2 or TRBV6-3 to TRBJ2-5; D uncertain. The CDR3 totals 14 residues. V was trimmed by 1 base and J by 3 bases, leaving 9 bases between them. Germline values: CDR1 MNHEY, CDR2 SVGEGT. In DNA, the CDR3 is TGTGCCAGCAGTTACTTAGGGCAGGAAGAGACCCAGTACTTC. It yields the protein CASSYLGQEETQYF.

This clonotype has more than one count but fewer than ten. Being one base from a much bigger clone, this may be a read error. The CDR3 does not end in the conserved phenylalanine or tryptophan, so this is likely a read error. The J gene is TRBJ2-7, the V gene TRBV10-3, with a possible D match to TRBD2 (6 bases). This CDR3 has 12 residues. The germline gives CDR1 ENHRY, CDR2 SYGVKD. Between the trimmed V and J ends, which lost 11 bases and 4 bases, there was a span of 15 bases. CDR3 coding DNA: TGTGCCCCTAAGCGCGGGGAATACGAGCAGTACTCC. Protein product: CAPKRGEYEQYS.

The chain is built from TRBV5-1 and TRBJ2-5; weak D call: TRBD1 (6 bases). CDR1 SGHRS and CDR2 YFSETQ come from the germline V gene. Deletions cut 0 bases from V and 7 bases from J, with 16 bases between. There are 15 residues in the CDR3. The CDR3 bases are TGCGCCAGCAGCTTGGGGACAGACCAAGAGCGGACCCAGTACTTC. It translates to CASSLGTDQERTQYF.

Details on this clonotype: Possible read error: a much larger clone is one base away. V is TRBV20-1 and J is TRBJ2-1; D is possibly TRBD2 (5 bases). The CDR3 covers 13 residues. Per germline, CDR1 DFQATT and CDR2 SNEGSKA (reference sequence). The CDR3 protein is CSASARGLNEQLF. Here the CDR3 DNA reads TGCAGTGCTAGTGCTAGAGGGCTCAATGAGCAGTTGTTC.